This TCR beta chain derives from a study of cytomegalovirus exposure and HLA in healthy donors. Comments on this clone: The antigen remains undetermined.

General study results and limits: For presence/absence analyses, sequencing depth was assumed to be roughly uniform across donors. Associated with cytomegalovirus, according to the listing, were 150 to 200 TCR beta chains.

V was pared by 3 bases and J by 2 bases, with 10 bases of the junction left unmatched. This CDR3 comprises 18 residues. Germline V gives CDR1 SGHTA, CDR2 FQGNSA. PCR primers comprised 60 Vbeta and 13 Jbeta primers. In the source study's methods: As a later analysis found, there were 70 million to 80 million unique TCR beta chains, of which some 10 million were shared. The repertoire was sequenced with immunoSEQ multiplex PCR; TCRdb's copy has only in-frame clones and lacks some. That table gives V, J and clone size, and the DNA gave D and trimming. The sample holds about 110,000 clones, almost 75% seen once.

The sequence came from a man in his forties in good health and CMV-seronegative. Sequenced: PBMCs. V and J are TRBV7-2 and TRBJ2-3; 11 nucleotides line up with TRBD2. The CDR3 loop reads CASSFEVAGGKYTDTQYF. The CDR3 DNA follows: TGTGCCAGCAGCTTCGAAGTAGCGGGGGGGAAATACACAGATACGCAGTATTTT. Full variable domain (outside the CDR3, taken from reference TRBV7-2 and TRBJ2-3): GAGVSQSPSNKVTEKGKDVELRCDPISGHTALYWYRQSLGQGLEFLIYFQGNSAPDKSGLPSDRFSAERTGGSVSTLTIQRTQQEDSAVYLCASSFEVAGGKYTDTQYFGPGTRLTVL.